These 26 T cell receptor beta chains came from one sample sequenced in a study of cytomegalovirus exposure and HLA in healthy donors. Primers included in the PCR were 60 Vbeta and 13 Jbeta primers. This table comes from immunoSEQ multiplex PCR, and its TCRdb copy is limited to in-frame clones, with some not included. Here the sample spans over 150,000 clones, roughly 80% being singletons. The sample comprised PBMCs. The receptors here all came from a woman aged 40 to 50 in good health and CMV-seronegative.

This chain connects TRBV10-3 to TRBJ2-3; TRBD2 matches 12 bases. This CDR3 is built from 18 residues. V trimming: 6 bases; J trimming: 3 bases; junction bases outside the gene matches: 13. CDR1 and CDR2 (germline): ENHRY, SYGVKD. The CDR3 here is CAIRDLAGGPFGTDTQYF. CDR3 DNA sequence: TGTGCCATCAGGGACCTAGCGGGAGGGCCGTTTGGTACAGATACGCAGTATTTT.

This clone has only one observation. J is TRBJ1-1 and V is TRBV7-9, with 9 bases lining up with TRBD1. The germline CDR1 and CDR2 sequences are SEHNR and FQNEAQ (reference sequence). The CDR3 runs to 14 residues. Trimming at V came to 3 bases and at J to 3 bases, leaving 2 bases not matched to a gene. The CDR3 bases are TGTGCCAGCAGCTTGACAGGGGGGGACACTGAAGCTTTCTTT. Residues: CASSLTGGDTEAFF.

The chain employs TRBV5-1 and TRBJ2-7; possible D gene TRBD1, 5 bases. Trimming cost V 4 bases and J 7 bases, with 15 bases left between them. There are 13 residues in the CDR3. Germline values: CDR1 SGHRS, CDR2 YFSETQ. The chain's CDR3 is CASSRSGIQEQYF. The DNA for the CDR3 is TGCGCCAGCAGCAGATCAGGGATTCAGGAGCAGTACTTC.

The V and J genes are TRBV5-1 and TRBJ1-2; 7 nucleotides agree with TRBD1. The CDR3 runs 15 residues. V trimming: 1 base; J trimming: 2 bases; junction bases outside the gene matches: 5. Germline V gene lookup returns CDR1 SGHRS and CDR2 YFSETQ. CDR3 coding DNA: TGCGCCAGCAGCTTGTTGGCGGGACAGAACTATGGCTACACCTTC. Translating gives CASSLLAGQNYGYTF. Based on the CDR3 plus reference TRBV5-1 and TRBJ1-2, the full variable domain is KAGVTQTPRYLIKTRGQQVTLSCSPISGHRSVSWYQQTPGQGLQFLFEYFSETQRNKGNFPGRFSGRQFSNSRSEMNVSTLELGDSALYLCASSLLAGQNYGYTFGSGTRLTVV.

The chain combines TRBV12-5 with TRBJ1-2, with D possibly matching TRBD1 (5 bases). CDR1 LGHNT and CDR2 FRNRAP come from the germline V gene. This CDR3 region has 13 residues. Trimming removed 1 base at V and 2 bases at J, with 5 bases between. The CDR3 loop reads CASGLGQNYGYTF. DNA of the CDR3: TGTGCTAGTGGTTTGGGACAGAACTATGGCTACACCTTC.

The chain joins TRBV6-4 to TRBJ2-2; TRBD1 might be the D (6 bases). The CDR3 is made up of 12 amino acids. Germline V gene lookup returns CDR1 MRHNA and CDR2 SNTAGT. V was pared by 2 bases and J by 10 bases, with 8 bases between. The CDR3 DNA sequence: TGTGCCAGCAGTGACCGGACAGCGGAGCTGTTTTTT. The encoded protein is CASSDRTAELFF.

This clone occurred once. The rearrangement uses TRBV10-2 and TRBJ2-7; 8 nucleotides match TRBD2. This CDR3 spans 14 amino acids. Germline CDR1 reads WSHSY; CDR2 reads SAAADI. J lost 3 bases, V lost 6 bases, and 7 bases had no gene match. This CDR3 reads CASSLRSGGYEQYF. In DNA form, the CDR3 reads TGCGCCAGCAGCCTCCGCAGCGGGGGCTACGAGCAGTACTTC.

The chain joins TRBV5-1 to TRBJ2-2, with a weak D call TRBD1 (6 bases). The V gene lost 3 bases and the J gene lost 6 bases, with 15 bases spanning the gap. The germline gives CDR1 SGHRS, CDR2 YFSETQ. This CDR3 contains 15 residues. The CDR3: CASSSSTGSPGELFF. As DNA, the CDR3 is TGCGCCAGCAGCTCATCCACAGGGTCCCCCGGGGAGCTGTTTTTT.

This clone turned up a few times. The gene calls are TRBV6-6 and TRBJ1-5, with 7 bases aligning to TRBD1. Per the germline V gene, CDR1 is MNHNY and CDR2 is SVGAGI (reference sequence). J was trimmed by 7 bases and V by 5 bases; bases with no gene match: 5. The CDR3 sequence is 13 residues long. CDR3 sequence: CASSDRETQPQHF. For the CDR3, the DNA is TGTGCCAGCAGTGACAGGGAGACACAGCCCCAGCATTTT.

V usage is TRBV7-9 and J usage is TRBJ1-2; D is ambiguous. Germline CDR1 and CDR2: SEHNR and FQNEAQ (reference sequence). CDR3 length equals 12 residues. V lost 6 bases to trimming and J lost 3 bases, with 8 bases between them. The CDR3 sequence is CASRPEHYGYTF. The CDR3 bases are TGTGCCAGCAGGCCAGAACACTATGGCTACACCTTC.

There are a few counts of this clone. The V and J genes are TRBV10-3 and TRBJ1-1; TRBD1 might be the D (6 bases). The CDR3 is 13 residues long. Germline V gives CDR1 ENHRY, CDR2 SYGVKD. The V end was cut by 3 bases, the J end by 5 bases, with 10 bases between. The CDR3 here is CAISDSQGTEAFF. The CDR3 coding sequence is TGTGCCATCAGTGACTCACAGGGAACTGAAGCTTTCTTT.

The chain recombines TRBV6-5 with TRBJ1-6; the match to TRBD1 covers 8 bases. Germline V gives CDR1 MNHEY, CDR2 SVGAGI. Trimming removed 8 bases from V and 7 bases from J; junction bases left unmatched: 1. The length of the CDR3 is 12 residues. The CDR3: CASGQGNSPLHF. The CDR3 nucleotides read TGTGCCAGCGGACAGGGAAATTCACCCCTCCACTTT.

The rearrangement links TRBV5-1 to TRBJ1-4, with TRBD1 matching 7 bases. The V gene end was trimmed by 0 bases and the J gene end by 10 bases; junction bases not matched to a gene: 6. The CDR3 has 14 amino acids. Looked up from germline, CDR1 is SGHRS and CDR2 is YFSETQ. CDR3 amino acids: CASSLGQGDGKLFF. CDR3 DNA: TGCGCCAGCAGCTTGGGACAGGGAGACGGAAAACTGTTTTTT.

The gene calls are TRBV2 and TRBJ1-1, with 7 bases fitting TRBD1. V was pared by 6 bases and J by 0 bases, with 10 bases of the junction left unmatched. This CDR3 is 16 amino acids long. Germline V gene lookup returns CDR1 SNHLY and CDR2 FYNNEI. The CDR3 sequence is CASRVGGGRVNTEAFF. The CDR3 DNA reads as TGTGCCAGCAGGGTAGGAGGGGGCAGGGTGAACACTGAAGCTTTCTTT.

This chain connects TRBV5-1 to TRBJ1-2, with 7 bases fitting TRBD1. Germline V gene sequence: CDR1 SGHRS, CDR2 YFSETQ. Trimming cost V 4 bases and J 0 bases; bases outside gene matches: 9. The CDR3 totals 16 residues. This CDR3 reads CASSPGTDSTNYGYTF. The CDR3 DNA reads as TGCGCCAGCAGCCCGGGGACAGACTCGACTAACTATGGCTACACCTTC.

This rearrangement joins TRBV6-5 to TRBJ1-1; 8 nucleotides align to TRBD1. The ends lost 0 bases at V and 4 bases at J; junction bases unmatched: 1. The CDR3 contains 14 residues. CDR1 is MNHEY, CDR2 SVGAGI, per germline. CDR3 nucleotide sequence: TGTGCCAGCAGTTACTCACAGGGGGTCACTGAAGCTTTCTTT. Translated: CASSYSQGVTEAFF.

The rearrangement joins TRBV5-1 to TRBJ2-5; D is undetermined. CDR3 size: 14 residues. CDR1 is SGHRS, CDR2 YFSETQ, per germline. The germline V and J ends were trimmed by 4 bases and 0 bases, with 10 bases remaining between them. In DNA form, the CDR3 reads TGCGCCAGCAGCCCGAGTTTGTACCAAGAGACCCAGTACTTC. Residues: CASSPSLYQETQYF.

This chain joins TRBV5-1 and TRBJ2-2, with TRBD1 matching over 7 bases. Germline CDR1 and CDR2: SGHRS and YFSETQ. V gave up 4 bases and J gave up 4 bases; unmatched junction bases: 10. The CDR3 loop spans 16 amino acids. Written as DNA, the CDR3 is TGCGCCAGCAGCGGGAGTGGGACAGCCCTCACCGGGGAGCTGTTTTTT. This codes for CASSGSGTALTGELFF.

DNA for the CDR3: TGTGCCATCAGTGAGTTTGAGATAGCTAAATCCTACGAGCAGTACTTC. It codes for CAISEFEIAKSYEQYF. The rearrangement joins TRBV10-3 to TRBJ2-7; D uncertain. Germline CDR1 is ENHRY and CDR2 is SYGVKD. This CDR3 region has 16 residues. The ends were cut back, 1 base at V and 1 base at J, with 14 bases in the middle.

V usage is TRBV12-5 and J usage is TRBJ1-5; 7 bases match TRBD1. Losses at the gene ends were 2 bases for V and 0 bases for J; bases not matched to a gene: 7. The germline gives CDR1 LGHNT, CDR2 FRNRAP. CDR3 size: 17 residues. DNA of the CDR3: TGTGCTAGTGGTTTGATTCGACAGGGCCTTAGCAATCAGCCCCAGCATTTT. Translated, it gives CASGLIRQGLSNQPQHF. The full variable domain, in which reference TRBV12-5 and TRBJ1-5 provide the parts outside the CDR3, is DARVTQTPRHKVTEMGQEVTMRCQPILGHNTVFWYRQTMMQGLELLAYFRNRAPLDDSGMPKDRFSAEMPDATLATLKIQPSEPRDSAVYFCASGLIRQGLSNQPQHFGDGTRLSIL.

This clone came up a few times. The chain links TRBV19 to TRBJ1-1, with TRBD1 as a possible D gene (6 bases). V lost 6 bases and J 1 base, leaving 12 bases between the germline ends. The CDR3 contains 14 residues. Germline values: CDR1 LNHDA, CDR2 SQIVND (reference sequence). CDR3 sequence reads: CASRIRGGNTEAFF. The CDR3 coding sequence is TGTGCCAGTAGAATAAGGGGGGGGAACACTGAAGCTTTCTTT.

CDR3 sequence reads: CASSSDTWWGEQFF. The CDR3 coding sequence is TGTGCCAGCAGTTCGGACACCTGGTGGGGTGAGCAGTTCTTC. The rearrangement uses TRBV25-1 and TRBJ2-1; possibly TRBD1 for D (5 bases). Germline V lookup: CDR1 MGHDK, CDR2 SYGVNS. The V gene lost 5 bases and the J gene lost 9 bases, with 17 bases spanning the gap. The CDR3 contains 14 residues.

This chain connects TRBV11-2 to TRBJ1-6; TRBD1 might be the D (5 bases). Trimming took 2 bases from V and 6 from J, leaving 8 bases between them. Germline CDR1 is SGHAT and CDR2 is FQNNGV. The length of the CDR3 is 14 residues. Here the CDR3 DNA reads TGTGCCAGCAGCTTACCAGGGTTTAATTCACCCCTCCACTTT. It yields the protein CASSLPGFNSPLHF.

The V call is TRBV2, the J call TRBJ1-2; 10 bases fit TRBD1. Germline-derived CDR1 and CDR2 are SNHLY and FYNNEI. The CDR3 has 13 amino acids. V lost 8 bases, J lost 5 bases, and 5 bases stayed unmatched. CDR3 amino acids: CASGRDRGYGYTF. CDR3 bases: TGTGCCAGCGGCCGGGACAGGGGTTATGGCTACACCTTC.

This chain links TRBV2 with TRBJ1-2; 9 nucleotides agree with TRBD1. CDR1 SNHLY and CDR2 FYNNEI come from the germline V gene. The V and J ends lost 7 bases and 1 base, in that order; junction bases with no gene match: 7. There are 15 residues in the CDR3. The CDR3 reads CASKEWDRDNYGYTF. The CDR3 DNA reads TGTGCCAGCAAGGAGTGGGACAGGGATAACTATGGCTACACCTTC.

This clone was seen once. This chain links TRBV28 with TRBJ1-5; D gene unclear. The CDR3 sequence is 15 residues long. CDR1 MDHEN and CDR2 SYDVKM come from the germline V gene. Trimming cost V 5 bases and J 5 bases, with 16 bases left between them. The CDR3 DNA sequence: TGTGCCAGCAGTCTTAGCGTTACGTCTGATCAGCCCCAGCATTTT. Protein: CASSLSVTSDQPQHF.